The subject of this entry is one T cell receptor beta chain. Its antigen remains unidentified. No much larger clone is present one base from it, and per-base qualities are unavailable. Each collaborating institution followed its own protocols to collect whole blood in K2EDTA tubes. For TCRbeta analysis, collaborator samples were shipped as frozen whole blood, as isolated PBMCs, or as DNA extracted from either sample type. This sample is drawn from a study of blood T cell repertoires in COVID-19 (dated by TCRdb to the early 2020s). Concerning the study at large: Samples covering the acute and convalescent phases of COVID-19 were provided by collaborators in the United States, Italy and Spain. Deeply sampled blood TCRbeta repertoires from subjects exposed to, actively infected with, or recovered from COVID-19 were included in the dataset. The repertoires were made available in a free public database intended to serve as a resource for research on the immune response to SARS-CoV-2. Samples were obtained from the ongoing ImmuneRACE study (first 160 participants) and from about 1,300 subjects provided by 6 global collaborators. Nearly every sample came with metadata listing a de-identified subject ID, COVID-19 status, age in years and sex. HLA class I and class II types, where available, came from metadata supplied by the sample provider rather than from assay-based typing. The prospective study material was composed of cDNA or gDNA derived from T cells, B-cell-depleted T cells, or PBMCs.

Overall study outcomes, separate from this receptor: How much clinical and demographic metadata was included differed by source and by participant, and the metadata was provided uncurated.

Looking up the germline V gene yields CDR1 KGHSH and CDR2 LQKENI. The germline V and J ends show losses of 6 bases and 6 bases respectively, and no gene match explains 8 bases of the junction. The CDR3 goes from the cysteine to the phenylalanine over 15 residues. Only the CDR3 DNA is retained, 45 bases long and in frame from the first base. TCRbeta CDR3 regions were amplified from genomic DNA using the immunoSEQ Assay, a bias-controlled multiplex PCR. The source study handled its data this way. Nucleated cell counts per sample were estimated from amplification of reference gene primers within the assay. To quantify the absolute abundance of each unique TCRbeta CDR3 rearrangement, sequence reads were collapsed and filtered. For each sample, productive Simpson clonality was calculated as the square root of Simpson's diversity index over productive rearrangements. TCRdb obtained this table from immuneACCESS and retained in-frame rearrangements with V and J assigned. These tables miss some clones; where compared with another copy, unresolved V genes account for less than half of the shortfall, and the remainder is unexplained. V and J calls and clone size are copied from that table; D and trimming were computed from the DNA. For this sample the table gives under 300,000 clones, of which approximately 80% were detected only once. The biggest ten clones account for nearly 5% of the sample.

The sequence joins TRBV18 to TRBJ1-5, and TRBD1 aligns with 10 junction nucleotides. Sequences were obtained from peripheral blood. The sequence came from a woman of 80 years or more with active or convalescent COVID-19. The nucleotides read TGTGCCAGCTCCCTCGACAGGGGGCTGGGTCAGCCCCAGCATTTT. Protein translation: CASSLDRGLGQPQHF.